This T cell receptor beta chain was found in a study of T cells in localized non-small cell lung cancer. Assay used: immunoSEQ multiplex PCR; TCRdb lists only in-frame clones, some missing. Among about 59,000 clones, approximately 91% were seen once, and the ten largest hold around 20%. General observations from the study: Uninvolved neighboring lung showed the greatest T cell clonality, exceeding tumor. In adjacent lung appeared a median 57 of the top 100 tumor clones. One tumor region alone was sequenced, and heterogeneity therefore remains possible.

A word on this clone: Its matching antigen is unknown.

The junction had 1 base not matched to a gene; V was cut back by 6 bases and J by 2 bases. This CDR3 contains 14 residues. Per germline, CDR1 SEHNR and CDR2 FQNEAQ (reference sequence). The material was peripheral blood, obtained before any cancer treatment. This chain links TRBV7-9 with TRBJ2-5; 12 bases are shared with TRBD2. The source is a man between 40 and 75 years old with stage I lung adenocarcinoma. In DNA form, the CDR3 reads TGTGCCAGCAGGACTAGCGGGAGACAAGAGACCCAGTACTTC. Protein sequence: CASRTSGRQETQYF. The full variable domain, completed using reference TRBV7-9 and TRBJ2-5, is DTGVSQNPRHKITKRGQNVTFRCDPISEHNRLYWYRQTLGQGPEFLTYFQNEAQLEKSRLLSDRFSAERPKGSFSTLEIQRTEQGDSAMYLCASRTSGRQETQYFGPGTRLLVL.